This T cell receptor beta chain was identified in a study of T cells in Graves' hyperthyroidism and ophthalmopathy. The study's findings and limits: Blood samples included most of the expanded thyroid clonotypes exceeding 0.001.

CDR3 size: 17 residues. Losses at the gene ends were 5 bases for V and 0 bases for J; bases not matched to a gene: 6. From germline, CDR1 is SGHNT and CDR2 YENEEA. Ten or more counts support this clonotype. No antigen is known for it. The investigators amplified TCR beta CDR3 regions from RNA transcripts. HTBI primers drove first-round RT-PCR of the TCR CDR3. Each CDR3 protein gets one entry after TCRdb re-called the multiplex PCR reads with MiXCR. This table holds some 570,000 distinct CDR3 sequences, 17% found once. This chain links TRBV11-3 with TRBJ2-3; 12 bases match TRBD2. The sample comprised blood. The receptor comes from a woman in her late teens or twenties with Graves' ophthalmopathy. The CDR3 DNA is TGTGCCAGCAGCCTCGGGACTAGCGGGCCAAGCACAGATACGCAGTATTTT. It codes for CASSLGTSGPSTDTQYF.